What follows are 7 T cell receptor beta chains derived from one specimen sequenced in a study of blood T cells in healthy people across ages. A second PCR, run for about 7 to 12 cycles, used a sample-barcoded 5' primer plus a J-beta primer mix. TCRdb reprocessed the 5' RACE reads with MiXCR, giving one entry per CDR3 protein. The data contain about 930,000 distinct CDR3 sequences, around 29% of them singletons. These data also featured in a second study, about T cells of mothers and their children.

The sequenced sample was blood. The receptor source for this set is a woman aged 40 to 49 in good health.

This clonotype was detected ten times or more. The chain joins TRBV7-3 to TRBJ2-3; TRBD1 matches 7 bases. Germline lookup yields CDR1 SGHTA and CDR2 FQGTGA. CDR3 size: 16 residues. With 5 bases clipped from V and 0 bases from J, the junction kept 8 bases outside the gene matches. Here the CDR3 DNA reads TGTGCCAGCAGCCCGTACCCGGGACAGAGCACAGATACGCAGTATTTT. This sequence encodes CASSPYPGQSTDTQYF.

This clonotype was recorded once. The V gene is TRBV21-1, the J gene TRBJ2-1; the table's TRBD2 call for D was not verified on the DNA. TRBV21-1 is marked as a pseudogene. The CDR3 contains 17 residues. DNA for the CDR3: TGTACCAGCAGCAAAGAACCCCTAGCGGGGTCCTACAATGAGCAGTTCTTC. Its translation: CTSSKEPLAGSYNEQFF.

This clonotype occurred a few times. Relative to the germline gene, one junction end is altered; a read error may explain this. This chain uses TRBV29-1 with TRBJ1-2; D gene uncertain. This CDR3 has 19 amino acids. Germline lookup yields CDR1 SQVTM and CDR2 ANQGSEA. The CDR3 DNA follows: TGCAGCGTTGAAGTCAGTCCCAATAGGCTGGATAGGAGGAGGGATGGCCACACCTTC. Encoded protein: CSVEVSPNRLDRRRDGHTF.

The chain combines TRBV9 with TRBJ2-2; 9 nucleotides match TRBD2. J gave up 2 bases and V 0 bases, and 2 bases lay outside the gene matches. This CDR3 is built from 16 residues. Germline V gene lookup returns CDR1 SGDLS and CDR2 YYNGEE. The CDR3 loop reads CASSVGGLANTGELFF. The CDR3 DNA sequence: TGTGCCAGCAGCGTAGGGGGACTAGCAAACACCGGGGAGCTGTTTTTT. Using reference TRBV9 and TRBJ2-2 for the parts outside the CDR3, the full variable domain is DSGVTQTPKHLITATGQRVTLRCSPRSGDLSVYWYQQSLDQGLQFLIQYYNGEERAKGNILERFSAQQFPDLHSELNLSSLELGDSALYFCASSVGGLANTGELFFGEGSRLTVL.

This chain links TRBV6-1 with TRBJ1-6; D may be TRBD1 (5 bases). CDR1 is MNHNS, CDR2 SASEGT, per germline. The V end lost 6 bases, the J end lost 10 bases, and 16 bases lay between the germline ends. The CDR3 is 14 residues long. The CDR3 sequence is CASRSRGGDSPLHF. In nucleotides, the CDR3 is TGTGCCAGCAGGAGTCGAGGAGGGGACTCACCCCTCCACTTT.

In its sample, this clonotype was seen many times. The chain is built from TRBV12-3 or TRBV12-4 and TRBJ2-1; unclear D gene. This CDR3 has 15 amino acids. V dropped 3 bases and J dropped 8 bases, with 17 bases sitting between them. CDR3 in DNA: TGTGCCAGCAGTTTCCTGGGCCCAAGGGTCGATGAGCAGTTCTTC. Protein product: CASSFLGPRVDEQFF.

This clonotype has only a few counts. The J gene is TRBJ2-1, the V gene TRBV3-1; 12 nucleotides align to TRBD2. J lost 10 bases, V lost 1 base, and 5 bases had no gene match. This CDR3 has 15 amino acids. CDR1 and CDR2 from the germline V gene are LGHDT and YNNKEL (reference sequence). CDR3 loop: CASSQASGGVGEQFF. For the CDR3, the DNA is TGTGCCAGCAGCCAAGCTAGCGGGGGGGTTGGCGAGCAGTTCTTC.